The 25 T cell receptor beta chains below were found in one sample sequenced in a study of T cells in Graves' hyperthyroidism and ophthalmopathy. RNA transcripts gave rise to amplified TCR beta CDR3 regions. TCR CDR3 underwent first-round RT-PCR with the HTBI primer set. MiXCR was run by TCRdb on the multiplex PCR reads, yielding one entry per CDR3 protein. The sample includes approximately 430,000 distinct CDR3 sequences, roughly 15% of them seen just once. Sequencing was done on a sample of blood. The receptors originated from a man younger than 35 with Graves' ophthalmopathy.

The rearrangement joins TRBV27 to TRBJ1-1, with 10 bases that match TRBD1. CDR3 length equals 16 residues. V trimming: 0 bases; J trimming: 5 bases; junction bases outside the gene matches: 6. Germline values: CDR1 MNHEY, CDR2 SMNVEV (reference sequence). The CDR3: CASSLSPDRGRTEAFF. The CDR3 DNA sequence: TGTGCCAGCAGTTTATCCCCCGACAGGGGGCGAACTGAAGCTTTCTTT.

Ten or more counts support this clonotype. This rearrangement joins TRBV7-9 to TRBJ2-3; D call uncertain. V lost 11 bases to trimming and J lost 1 base, with 13 bases between them. Germline V CDR1 and CDR2: SEHNR, FQNEAQ (reference sequence). CDR3 length: 13 residues. The CDR3 bases are TGTGCCCAAGGGCACGGCGGCACAGATACGCAGTATTTT. Its translation: CAQGHGGTDTQYF.

Ten or more counts support this clonotype. J is TRBJ2-7 and V is TRBV12-3 or TRBV12-4; 7 bases fit TRBD1. CDR3 length equals 15 residues. Trimming at V came to 5 bases and at J to 5 bases, leaving 12 bases not matched to a gene. CDR3 sequence: CASSPDRASFDEQYF. CDR3 coding DNA: TGTGCCAGCAGTCCTGACAGGGCTTCCTTTGACGAGCAGTACTTC.

V and J are TRBV19 and TRBJ1-6, with 10 bases lining up with TRBD1. Germline CDR1 and CDR2: LNHDA and SQIVND (reference sequence). The length of the CDR3 is 14 residues. J gave up 7 bases and V 7 bases, and 4 bases lay outside the gene matches. The CDR3 DNA is TGTGCCAGTAATCAGGACAGGGGGAATTCACCCCTCCACTTT. Its protein is CASNQDRGNSPLHF.

This clonotype was seen at least ten times. The CDR3 DNA reads TGTGCCAGCACCACAGGGGACAGCGGCAACTATGGCTACACCTTC. It encodes CASTTGDSGNYGYTF. This rearrangement joins TRBV6-1 to TRBJ1-2; 7 nucleotides match TRBD1. The length of the CDR3 is 15 residues. Germline trimming cut 7 bases from V and 2 bases from J; bases unmatched to any gene: 10. CDR1 MNHNS and CDR2 SASEGT come from the germline V gene.

The sample holds many counts of this clonotype. CDR3 bases: TGTGCCAGCAGCTTAGCCACTAGCGGGCTGTACAATGAGCAGTTCTTC. As protein: CASSLATSGLYNEQFF. The V gene is TRBV7-2, the J gene TRBJ2-1, with 9 positions matching TRBD2. The V gene's germline CDR1 is SGHTA and CDR2 FQGNSA. The length of the CDR3 is 16 residues. V dropped 0 bases and J dropped 4; count of bases not matched to a gene: 4. Variable domain in full (rest from reference TRBV7-2 and TRBJ2-1): GAGVSQSPSNKVTEKGKDVELRCDPISGHTALYWYRQSLGQGLEFLIYFQGNSAPDKSGLPSDRFSAERTGGSVSTLTIQRTQQEDSAVYLCASSLATSGLYNEQFFGPGTRLTVL.

This chain connects TRBV6-5 to TRBJ1-2; D is perhaps TRBD1 (5 bases). The CDR3 has 13 amino acids. The germline V gene has CDR1 MNHEY and CDR2 SVGAGI. Trimming removed 2 bases at V and 4 bases at J, with 8 bases between. The CDR3 is CASSYGGAYGYTF. DNA of the CDR3: TGTGCCAGCAGTTACGGGGGAGCCTATGGCTACACCTTC.

This clonotype was picked up many times. The chain couples TRBV30 to TRBJ1-4; TRBD1 might be the D (6 bases). The germline V gene encodes CDR1 GTSNPN and CDR2 SVGIG (reference sequence). V lost 7 bases and J 5 bases, leaving 14 bases between the germline ends. The CDR3 loop spans 13 amino acids. In DNA form, the CDR3 reads TGTGCCTCACGGGGGGCATTCAATGAAAAACTGTTTTTT. Amino acids: CASRGAFNEKLFF.

The chain carries TRBV28 and TRBJ2-7, with D uncertain. Looked up from germline, CDR1 is MDHEN and CDR2 is SYDVKM. Trimming took 7 bases from V and 2 from J, leaving 9 bases between them. This CDR3 is 12 amino acids long. The CDR3 nucleotides are TGTGCCAGCAATTTGGCTCCCTACGAGCAGTACTTC. This encodes CASNLAPYEQYF.

This clonotype was observed at least ten times. The V call is TRBV20-1, the J call TRBJ2-5; no definite D call. CDR3 length equals 14 residues. V lost 3 bases, J lost 5 bases, and 16 bases lay in between. Germline V lookup: CDR1 DFQATT, CDR2 SNEGSKA (reference sequence). The CDR3, as DNA: TGCAGTGCTAGCCCGGGCCCCATGCTCGAGACCCAGTACTTC. Protein product: CSASPGPMLETQYF.

This clonotype has ten or more counts. J is TRBJ2-7 and V is TRBV11-2; TRBD2 matches at 9 bases. The CDR3 totals 17 residues. V lost 6 bases to trimming and J lost 2 bases; unmatched junction nucleotides: 14. Per the germline V gene, CDR1 is SGHAT and CDR2 is FQNNGV. CDR3 residues: CASRFSPSSGSPYEQYF. The DNA of the CDR3 is TGTGCCAGCAGATTCTCACCCAGTAGCGGGAGCCCCTACGAGCAGTACTTC.

This clonotype occurred many times. The chain couples TRBV20-1 to TRBJ2-7; tentatively, D is TRBD2 (5 bases). The CDR3 is 13 amino acids. Germline V gene sequence: CDR1 DFQATT, CDR2 SNEGSKA (reference sequence). V dropped 3 bases and J dropped 7 bases, with 16 bases sitting between them. The chain's CDR3 is CSARVASVREQYF. CDR3 sequence (DNA): TGCAGTGCTAGGGTAGCGTCGGTGCGGGAGCAGTACTTC.

The rearrangement links TRBV7-9 to TRBJ1-2, with D hard to call. Trimming pared 7 bases from V and 6 bases from J, leaving 24 bases between. CDR3 size: 16 residues. Looked up from germline, CDR1 is SEHNR and CDR2 is FQNEAQ (reference sequence). CDR3 sequence (DNA): TGTGCCAGCAATCCAGGCCAATTGGTTCGGGCAGATGGCTACACCTTC. Its translation: CASNPGQLVRADGYTF. The whole variable domain, filled in from reference TRBV7-9 and TRBJ1-2, reads DTGVSQNPRHKITKRGQNVTFRCDPISEHNRLYWYRQTLGQGPEFLTYFQNEAQLEKSRLLSDRFSAERPKGSFSTLEIQRTEQGDSAMYLCASNPGQLVRADGYTFGSGTRLTVV.

This clonotype was observed many times. V gene TRBV7-9 combines with J gene TRBJ1-2; 7 nucleotides match TRBD1. The CDR3 is made up of 13 amino acids. Germline CDR1 and CDR2: SEHNR and FQNEAQ (reference sequence). V dropped 6 bases and J dropped 4; count of bases not matched to a gene: 5. For the CDR3, the DNA is TGTGCCAGCAGGTCCGGACAGGCCTATGGCTACACCTTC. Residues: CASRSGQAYGYTF.

The V and J genes are TRBV12-5 and TRBJ2-7; TRBD2 matches 7 bases. Germline CDR1 LGHNT, CDR2 FRNRAP. The trim removed 6 bases at V and 6 bases at J, leaving 8 bases unmatched. This CDR3 has 13 residues. In nucleotides, the CDR3 is TGTGCTAGTGGACCGGGACTAACAGTCGAGCAGTACTTC. Translating gives CASGPGLTVEQYF. The full variable domain, rest sourced from reference TRBV12-5 and TRBJ2-7, is DARVTQTPRHKVTEMGQEVTMRCQPILGHNTVFWYRQTMMQGLELLAYFRNRAPLDDSGMPKDRFSAEMPDATLATLKIQPSEPRDSAVYFCASGPGLTVEQYFGPGTRLTVT.

Many counts were recorded for this clonotype. The chain has TRBV20-1 and TRBJ2-1; tentatively, D is TRBD2 (6 bases). V dropped 6 bases and J dropped 0 bases, with 12 bases sitting between them. The CDR3 is 14 amino acids. The germline CDR1 and CDR2 sequences are DFQATT and SNEGSKA (reference sequence). The CDR3 loop reads CSARRGFSYNEQFF. CDR3 nucleotide sequence: TGCAGTGCCAGACGGGGGTTCTCCTACAATGAGCAGTTCTTC.

The CDR3 DNA sequence: TGTGCCAGCAGTACCCCACTAGCGCCGGGGACAGATACGCAGTATTTT. This codes for CASSTPLAPGTDTQYF. The chain recombines TRBV6-1 with TRBJ2-3; the match to TRBD2 covers 7 bases. This CDR3 comprises 16 residues. V shed 5 bases, J shed 3 bases, and the junction held 11 bases outside the gene matches. Looked up from germline, CDR1 is MNHNS and CDR2 is SASEGT.

This clonotype occurred many times. Here the CDR3 reads CASRARNNEQFF. Written as DNA, the CDR3 is TGTGCCAGCAGGGCACGGAACAATGAGCAGTTCTTC. The V and J genes are TRBV2 and TRBJ2-1; D gene uncertain. Looked up from germline, CDR1 is SNHLY and CDR2 is FYNNEI. Trimming cost V 6 bases and J 5 bases, with 8 bases left between them. The CDR3 length is 12 residues.

About this clonotype itself: One end of the junction varies from germline; a read error may be responsible. This rearrangement joins TRBV18 to TRBJ2-1; D might be TRBD1 (6 bases). The CDR3 has 17 residues. Germline V gene sequence: CDR1 KGHSH, CDR2 LQKENI. The CDR3 region has the DNA TGTGCCAGCTCACCCGCCCCGGGACAACAAAGCTACAATGGGCAGTTCTTC. This codes for CASSPAPGQQSYNGQFF.

The V and J genes are TRBV6-1 and TRBJ1-1, with 12 positions matching TRBD1. This CDR3 has 16 amino acids. Losses at the gene ends were 6 bases for V and 4 bases for J; bases not matched to a gene: 9. Germline loops: CDR1 MNHNS, CDR2 SASEGT. The CDR3 nucleotides read TGTGCCAGCAGCCAGCCGGGACAGGGGGCAGGCACTGAAGCTTTCTTT. Its protein is CASSQPGQGAGTEAFF.

At least ten counts were recorded for this clonotype. The chain couples TRBV27 to TRBJ2-7, with 9 positions matching TRBD2. The CDR3 spans 13 residues. CDR1 and CDR2 (germline): MNHEY, SMNVEV (reference sequence). Trimming removed 6 bases from V and 2 bases from J; junction bases left unmatched: 2. CDR3 region: CASSQRGAYEQYF. CDR3 nucleotides: TGTGCCAGCAGCCAGCGGGGGGCCTACGAGCAGTACTTC.

This clonotype was observed a few times. Just one base apart from a much larger clone, this may be a read error. The V and J genes are TRBV20-1 and TRBJ2-7; 9 nucleotides match TRBD1. This CDR3 has 14 amino acids. CDR1 and CDR2 (germline): DFQATT, SNEGSKA (reference sequence). The CDR3 DNA reads TGCAGTGCTGGAGATCGGACAGGGGCCTACGAGCAGTACTTC. This encodes CSAGDRTGAYEQYF.

This clonotype was seen at least ten times. This chain links TRBV14 with TRBJ2-7, with unresolved D. CDR1 and CDR2 (germline): SGHDN, FVKESK. Trimming removed 1 base at V and 2 bases at J, with 12 bases between. This CDR3 is 15 amino acids long. CDR3 coding DNA: TGTGCCAGCAGCCAAGTTGCTCTCCCAGCCTACGAGCAGTACTTC. Amino acids: CASSQVALPAYEQYF.

At least ten counts were recorded for this clonotype. The J gene is TRBJ2-7, the V gene TRBV7-2, with D perhaps matching TRBD2 (6 bases). Per the germline V gene, CDR1 is SGHTA and CDR2 is FQGNSA. The CDR3 runs 14 residues. Trimming cost V 0 bases and J 3 bases, with 9 bases left between them. The CDR3 bases are TGTGCCAGCAGCTTAGCGTGGGGGGACTACGAGCAGTACTTC. Translation gives CASSLAWGDYEQYF.

This clonotype was seen repeatedly, ten times or more. The chain uses TRBV2 and TRBJ2-2; 8 bases are a match to TRBD2. The CDR3 length is 15 residues. Trimming cost V 8 bases and J 3 bases; bases outside gene matches: 8. The germline V gene has CDR1 SNHLY and CDR2 FYNNEI. CDR3 bases: TGTGCCAGCGGCGGGGGGTTGGCTTACACCGGGGAGCTGTTTTTT. As protein: CASGGGLAYTGELFF.